The 2 T cell receptor beta chains given below trace back to one sample, sequenced in a study of a mutant IDH1 vaccine in newly diagnosed glioma. As for time point: week 47, end of study. With topical imiquimod, each dose of the vaccine consisted of 300 ug of mutant IDH1 20-mer peptide. Using immunoSEQ multiplex PCR, the repertoire was profiled, and TCRdb retains in-frame clones only, with some absent. Of under 40,000 clones detected, approximately 84% appear once; the ten largest clones hold about 30%. These receptors have no known antigen. The sample consisted of PBMCs, taken from a glioma patient whose treatment included an IDH1 peptide vaccine. All receptors come from a man younger than 40 with glioma.

The CDR3 protein is CASSPQGGGLPYEQYF. The CDR3 DNA sequence: TGTGCCAGCTCACCGCAGGGTGGGGGTTTGCCCTACGAGCAGTACTTC. V usage is TRBV18 and J usage is TRBJ2-7; D could derive from TRBD1 or TRBD2 (5 bases each). The V and J ends lost 3 bases and 2 bases respectively, with 17 bases between them. Germline CDR1 reads KGHSH; CDR2 reads LQKENI. CDR3 length: 16 amino acids.

The chain has TRBV11-2 and TRBJ2-2, with D perhaps TRBD2 (6 bases). The CDR3 is 11 amino acids. Between the trimmed V and J ends, which lost 5 bases and 10 bases, there was a span of 8 bases. Germline-derived CDR1 and CDR2 are SGHAT and FQNNGV. The CDR3 bases are TGTGCCAGCAGCGGCGGGACGGAGCTGTTTTTT. It encodes CASSGGTELFF.